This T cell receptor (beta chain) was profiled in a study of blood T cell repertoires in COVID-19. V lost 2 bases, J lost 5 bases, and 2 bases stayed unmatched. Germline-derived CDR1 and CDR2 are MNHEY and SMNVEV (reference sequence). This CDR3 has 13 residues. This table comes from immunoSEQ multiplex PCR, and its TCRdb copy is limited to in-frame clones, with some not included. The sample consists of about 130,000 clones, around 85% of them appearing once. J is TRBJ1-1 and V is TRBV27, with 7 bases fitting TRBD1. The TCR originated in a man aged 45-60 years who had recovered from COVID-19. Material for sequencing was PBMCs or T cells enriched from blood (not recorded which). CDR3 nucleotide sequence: TGTGCCAGCAGTTTAAGGGGGCGTACTGAAGCTTTCTTT. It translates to CASSLRGRTEAFF.